This TCR beta chain came from a study of CD8 T cells in Susac syndrome. This clonotype showed up just once. The study sequenced TCR beta in blood CD8+ and CD4+ T cells. V dropped 4 bases and J dropped 7 bases, with 20 bases sitting between them. The CDR3 has 16 amino acids. The germline CDR1 and CDR2 sequences are LGHDT and YNNKEL (reference sequence). Random hexamers were used to reverse transcribe roughly 0.5 to 1 ug of RNA. The authors amplified TCR beta CDR3 across 54 Vbeta and 13 Jbeta using immunoSEQ multiplex PCR. TCRdb fed the immunoSEQ multiplex PCR reads into MiXCR, producing one record per CDR3 protein. This table holds around 95,000 distinct CDR3 sequences, 95% found once.

The chain employs TRBV3-1 and TRBJ2-1; maybe TRBD1 (6 bases). The sequenced sample consisted of CD8+ T cells from PBMCs. The receptor was derived from a human donor with Susac syndrome. The CDR3: CASSPITGLRGNEQFF. The CDR3 coding sequence is TGTGCCAGCAGCCCTATTACAGGGTTAAGAGGGAATGAGCAGTTCTTC.